Here is one TCR beta chain with its context. Its cognate antigen has yet to be identified. To prepare the library, the immunoSEQ multiplex PCR assay was applied. A mixture of 60 forward primers for TCR Vbeta segments and 13 reverse primers for TCR Jbeta segments was used in the multiplex PCR. The CDR3 region of rearranged TCR beta genes was amplified from genomic DNA by a multiplex PCR assay. On the Illumina HiSeq System, the amplified TCR beta libraries were sequenced as 87-base-pair reads. The study's processing was this. A later analysis tallied roughly 78 million unique TCR beta chains across the 610 or so repertoires, and around 9.9 million of those chains were shared by two or more donors. Raw reads were error-corrected and collapsed into unique sequences by a nearest-neighbor algorithm in which closely related sequences were merged to remove PCR and sequencing errors. CDR3 sequences were aligned to IMGT reference sequences to assign V, D and J gene segments. For a sequence to be retained, at least a six-nucleotide match to both a V gene segment and a J gene segment was required. A rearrangement was called productive if the CDR3 had no stop codons and remained in frame with V and J, and every other rearrangement was called non-productive. CDR3 was defined according to IMGT convention as the region running from the second conserved V-encoded cysteine to the conserved J-encoded phenylalanine. In an earlier analysis of 550 to 650 of the donors, sequences lacking an unambiguous match to a single V gene segment were excluded. An earlier analysis of a few hundred of the donors called V segments functional above 56.7% productive rearrangements and segregating when the between-donor standard deviation exceeded 5%. A statistical classification framework was built for diagnosing cytomegalovirus status from the catalog of TCR beta chain sequences. In a later analysis, TCR nucleotide sequences were compared against IMGT/GENE-DB human TR gene sequences so that V and J genes could be assigned. A later analysis assigned CDR3 sequences and most-parsimonious VDJ recombination scenarios with the TCRdist pipeline. In a later analysis, each TCR beta chain was defined by its CDR3 amino acid sequence together with its V-gene family, and reads lacking a unique V-gene family were excluded. A later analysis removed roughly 590 highly shared, low-generation-probability nucleotide sequences to deal with suspected cross-contamination and a sequencing artifact. In a later analysis, a clonal expansion index for each public chain was calculated from normalized within-repertoire ranks of inferred template counts. Generation probabilities in a later analysis came from a VDJ recombination model fitted to out-of-frame rearrangements, and those results were checked against IGoR. Hypergeometric tests were used in a later analysis to score TCR-TCR, TCR-HLA and TCR-CMV co-occurrence, with a repertoire-size bias correction applied to the TCR pairs. To estimate false discovery rates, a later analysis permuted the HLA or CMV assignments 20 times. A later analysis grouped co-occurring TCRs with DBSCAN, adding TCRdist sequence similarity when clustering within HLA-allele-positive subsets. Repertoires with fewer than 30,000 or more than 120,000 public chains were left out of co-occurrence clustering, as were about five repertoires with anomalous nucleotide sharing. As stored in TCRdb, this immuneACCESS dataset retains in-frame rearrangements with V and J assigned. A fraction of the clones does not appear; measured against another copy, unresolved V genes explain less than half of the discrepancy, and the remainder lacks a known reason. That table gives V, J and clone size, and the DNA gave D and trimming. The data table for this sample lists 90,000 to 130,000 clones. Around 7% of the sample is taken by the ten largest.

In total, roughly 670 healthy bone marrow donors made up the cohort. At the time of sampling, every cohort member was nominally healthy, though immune exposures that went unrecorded were likely present. The donor was CMV seropositive and belonged to the group of about 290 seropositive cohort members. A peripheral blood sample was provided by each donor, and peripheral blood mononuclear cells were used for TCR beta sequencing. The Qiagen DNeasy Blood Extraction Kit was used to extract genomic DNA from the blood cell samples. The data originate from a study of cytomegalovirus exposure and HLA in healthy donors (dated by TCRdb to about 2017). General notes on the study: An earlier analysis of several hundred of the donors reported 250 to 300 Gb of sequence data and some 120 million unique TCR beta sequences from roughly 200 million T cells. In a later analysis, previously published TCR beta repertoires from 500 to 750 donors were re-analyzed and high-resolution HLA genotyping was added so that TCR occurrence patterns could be studied. A later genetic analysis took genome-wide SNP genotypes for about three fifths of the 666 donors and used that subset as a discovery cohort. The number of donors typed differed by locus, with about 629-640 for A, B, C, DRB1 and DQB1, roughly 520 for DQA1, 600 to 610 for DPA1, and roughly 450 for DPB1. The study used immunosequencing to profile the T cell repertoires of under 700 subjects and linked those repertoires to cytomegalovirus serostatus. All discovery cohort repertoires had been generated using a single sequencing platform. To predict cytomegalovirus infection status, the study brought together high-throughput TCR immunosequencing, statistical association of individual TCRs with disease status, and machine learning. In the later analysis, no new phenotypic data were used to find candidate immune exposures; instead, reliance was placed on TCR beta sequences and their occurrence across donors. A separate validation cohort of over 95 different subjects was used in addition to the 666-subject first cohort. Roughly 300 gigabases of sequencing data and 80 million or so unique TCR sequences were included in an early release covering roughly 600 HLA-typed donors. Donor age, sex, ethnicity and CMV serostatus were compiled alongside the repertoire data. Among the approximately 420 genotyped donors, 81% belonged to the genetic ancestry cluster associated with self-reported Caucasian donors. HLA typing covered class I and class II loci at four-digit resolution. In an earlier analysis of around 540 of the donors, high-throughput TCR beta sequencing was used to judge whether each TCR beta V gene segment behaved as functional or pseudogenic. The study aimed to test whether cataloging public T cell receptors could reveal signatures of past pathogen exposure. Because of strong linkage in the cohort, roughly five DR-DQ haplotypes were treated as single units for association and clustering. Among over 350 genotyped donors of the cohort, an average of about 240,000 unique TCR beta nucleotide sequences were sequenced per donor, roughly 20% of them non-productive. General findings and caveats noted by the study authors: An association between a missense DCLRE1C variant and V-gene and J-gene trimming of TCR beta chains was found in a later genetic analysis and replicated in an independent cohort. Linkage disequilibrium might explain the correlated functional status among segregating V segments, but an unknown experimental factor could not be excluded. Some IMGT-functional V segments, including TRBV6-2 and TRBV6-3, could not be distinguished by the 87-base-pair reads and were therefore excluded. In a later analysis, TCR association rates were found to vary across HLA loci, with the most associated TCRs seen for DRB1 alleles and the fewest for HLA-C alleles. A later analysis found that HLA-associated TCR beta chains were more clonally expanded and had lower generation probabilities than equally common non-associated chains. Most TCR sequences were observed very rarely across donors, whereas some public TCRs were present in many individuals. In a later genetic analysis, fewer N-insertions in productive TCRs were reported among donors in an Asian-associated ancestry cluster than the roughly 700-donor mean. Because HLA typing was unavailable for some donors at each locus, only the typed subset was used in association tests. In vitro tests confirmed that a few of the cytomegalovirus-associated TCR beta chains recognize cytomegalovirus antigens. The authors suggested that the approach could potentially be extended to other disease states and immunological phenotypes. Strong co-occurrence of HLA alleles, especially DR and DQ, made assigning TCR associations to individual alleles difficult. A later analysis found that most CMV-associated TCR beta chains appeared HLA-restricted, with HLA associations seemingly driven largely by CMV exposure. Because counts were too low, about 15 rarely observed V segments, including chromosome 9 orphons, were left out of the earlier analysis of 587 of the donors. A group of highly shared sequence variants was considered likely to be a technical artifact of the sequencing pipeline. CMV serostatus was the only immune exposure information available for the cohort. Specific HLA alleles were associated with about 17,000 TCR beta sequences at a false discovery rate of 0.05 in a later analysis. Presence/absence analyses assumed roughly uniform sequencing depth across donors, an assumption that may not hold. The study gave a list of some 150 TCR beta chains associated with cytomegalovirus. A further reported finding was that TCR beta sequences accurately predicted the HLA-A and HLA-B alleles for most subjects in the first cohort. In a later analysis, several top co-occurrence clusters were reported to appear linked to parvovirus B19, influenza, CMV and Epstein-Barr virus. In an earlier analysis of around 500 of the donors, most TCR beta V segments appeared in productive rearrangements about 90% or about 30% of the time, broadly matching IMGT annotations. In this cohort, only TCR beta chains were sequenced, and detectable features were limited by the absence of alpha or paired-chain data. Cytomegalovirus status was reported to be diagnosed by the classifier with high specificity and sensitivity in both the original and validation cohorts.

The CDR3 starts with the cysteine, ends with the phenylalanine, and has 11 residues. Only the CDR3 part of the read is kept: 33 bases, read in frame from the first base. Trimming costs V 5 bases and J 4 bases, and their ends lie 8 bases apart. Looking up the germline V gene yields CDR1 SQVTM and CDR2 ANQGSEA. The sequence was obtained from a man aged 35-49 years in good health and CMV-seropositive. Source material: PBMCs. The rearrangement combines TRBV29-1 with TRBJ1-1; tentative D gene TRBD1, with 6 bases matching. The CDR3 reads CSVTGSTEAFF. The nucleotides read TGCAGCGTTACAGGGTCCACTGAAGCTTTCTTT.